These 32 T cell receptor beta chains came from one sample sequenced in a study of regulatory T cells in long-lasting Graves disease. iRepertoire HTBI primers and Arm-PCR of CDR3 regions built TCR beta libraries. TCRdb independently ran MiXCR on the multiplex PCR reads; one entry per CDR3 protein. The sample contains around 500,000 distinct CDR3 sequences, roughly 14% of which appear only once. Stated time point: newly diagnosed GD, antithyroid drugs for less than 3 months. The TCR library used RNA extracted from PBMCs. The sample was also linked to a second study, of T cells in Graves' hyperthyroidism and ophthalmopathy.

The sample was peripheral blood mononuclear cells (PBMCs), taken at new diagnosis, from a patient treated with antithyroid drugs. These receptors were obtained from a man aged 25 to 40 with Graves disease.

The sample holds one count of this clonotype. Being one base from a much bigger clone, this may be a read error. This chain uses TRBV3-1 with TRBJ2-7; a possible D gene is TRBD1 (5 bases). Trimming took 0 bases from V and 8 from J, leaving 8 bases between them. The germline CDR1 and CDR2 sequences are LGHDT and YNNKEL (reference sequence). The length of the CDR3 is 12 residues. The CDR3, as DNA: TGTGCCAGCAGCCAAGATTGGGGCAAGCAGTACTTC. Translated: CASSQDWGKQYF.

This clonotype was counted ten times or more. The rearrangement uses TRBV20-1 and TRBJ2-1; 8 bases fit TRBD2. This CDR3 region has 14 residues. The J segment lost 8 bases and the V segment lost 5 bases, leaving 11 bases of the junction unmatched. Germline loops: CDR1 DFQATT, CDR2 SNEGSKA (reference sequence). The CDR3 sequence is CSALEGGRRDEQFF. The CDR3 DNA reads as TGCAGTGCTCTCGAGGGCGGGAGGAGGGATGAGCAGTTCTTC.

This rearrangement joins TRBV11-3 to TRBJ2-1; D assignment may be TRBD1 or TRBD2 (5 bases each). Trimming took off 4 bases at V and 1 base at J, with 14 bases between the two ends. CDR1 is SGHNT, CDR2 YENEEA, per germline. This CDR3 is built from 16 residues. The chain's CDR3 is CASSSPWDGSYNEQFF. For the CDR3, the DNA is TGTGCCAGCAGCTCACCGTGGGACGGTTCCTACAATGAGCAGTTCTTC.

The sample holds a few counts of this clonotype. This sequence joins TRBV7-9 and TRBJ2-3; no reliable D call. Germline values: CDR1 SEHNR, CDR2 FQNEAQ (reference sequence). This CDR3 has 15 amino acids. V lost 5 bases and J 0 bases, leaving 12 bases between the germline ends. CDR3: CASSPYPTSTDTQYF. CDR3 nucleotide sequence: TGTGCCAGCAGCCCCTATCCGACTAGCACAGATACGCAGTATTTT.

This rearrangement joins TRBV18 to TRBJ2-1; TRBD2 matches 9 bases. This CDR3 region has 17 residues. From germline, CDR1 is KGHSH and CDR2 LQKENI. V trimming: 4 bases; J trimming: 6 bases; junction bases outside the gene matches: 13. CDR3 in DNA: TGTGCCAGCTCACTTTTGGGGAGTAGCGGGAGCAGCAATGAGCAGTTCTTC. This encodes CASSLLGSSGSSNEQFF. Based on the CDR3 plus reference TRBV18 and TRBJ2-1, the full variable domain is NAGVMQNPRHLVRRRGQEARLRCSPMKGHSHVYWYRQLPEEGLKFMVYLQKENIIDESGMPKERFSAEFPKEGPSILRIQQVVRGDSAAYFCASSLLGSSGSSNEQFFGPGTRLTVL.

Concerning this clonotype itself: A much larger clone lies one base from this, so it may be a read error. The CDR3 ends on some other residue instead of the conserved phenylalanine or tryptophan, so this is likely a read error. The chain employs TRBV10-3 and TRBJ2-1; 8 bases fit TRBD1. The J call is in doubt because the DNA end fits TRBJ2-7 better. Germline CDR1 and CDR2: ENHRY and SYGVKD. CDR3 length: 14 amino acids. CDR3 residues: CAINPGQGGYEQYL. The CDR3 nucleotides are TGTGCCATCAATCCCGGACAGGGAGGATACGAGCAGTACCTC.

This clonotype was seen a handful of times. This could be a read error, since a much larger clone is one nucleotide away. The chain links TRBV6-2 or TRBV6-3 to TRBJ2-5, with D unresolved. This CDR3 is 13 amino acids long. Trimming shortened V by 6 bases and J by 1 base, and 9 bases separated the two germline ends. Germline V CDR1 and CDR2: MNHEY, SVGEGT. CDR3: CASSLWVQETQYF. CDR3 in DNA: TGTGCCAGCAGCCTTTGGGTCCAAGAGACCCAGTACTTC.

The rearrangement uses TRBV7-6 and TRBJ2-1, with 8 positions matching TRBD2. Losses at the gene ends were 4 bases for V and 8 bases for J; bases not matched to a gene: 13. CDR3 length: 16 residues. Germline-derived CDR1 and CDR2 are SGHVS and FNYEAQ. CDR3 in DNA: TGTGCCAGCAGCTCCACCCCAGCGGGAGTTAAGTATGAGCAGTTCTTC. Translated: CASSSTPAGVKYEQFF. Complete variable domain (other parts from reference TRBV7-6 and TRBJ2-1): GAGVSQSPRYKVTKRGQDVALRCDPISGHVSLYWYRQALGQGPEFLTYFNYEAQQDKSGLPNDRFSAERPEGSISTLTIQRTEQRDSAMYRCASSSTPAGVKYEQFFGPGTRLTVL.

This clonotype was observed at least ten times. The CDR3 nucleotides are TGTGCCAGCAGCTCCCCTTATGGGAGTAACACCGGGGAGCTGTTTTTT. Its translation: CASSSPYGSNTGELFF. The gene calls are TRBV7-9 and TRBJ2-2, with D tentatively TRBD2 (5 bases). This CDR3 has 16 residues. Germline CDR1 and CDR2: SEHNR and FQNEAQ (reference sequence). Trimming cost V 4 bases and J 2 bases, with 14 bases left between them.

This clonotype was observed at least ten times. J is TRBJ2-5 and V is TRBV29-1, with D unresolved. Germline V gene sequence: CDR1 SQVTM, CDR2 ANQGSEA. The CDR3 runs to 13 residues. Trimming cost V 2 bases and J 7 bases, with 14 bases left between them. CDR3 amino acids: CSVETLYLGTQYF. The CDR3 DNA is TGCAGCGTTGAAACCCTCTACTTGGGGACCCAGTACTTC.

This clonotype was observed a few times. In DNA form, the CDR3 reads TGTGCCACCGCGAACGAGCCCGATACGCAGTATTTT. Its protein is CATANEPDTQYF. This chain joins TRBV10-3 and TRBJ2-3; no reliable D call. This CDR3 has 12 residues. The V end lost 10 bases, the J end lost 6 bases, and 14 bases lay between the germline ends. The germline gives CDR1 ENHRY, CDR2 SYGVKD.

This clonotype was found a few times. The CDR3 DNA is TGTGCCATCGCACAAGGGTATGGCTACACCTTC. Protein product: CAIAQGYGYTF. The chain is built from TRBV10-3 and TRBJ1-2; D not resolved. The CDR3 is 11 amino acids. Germline-derived CDR1 and CDR2 are ENHRY and SYGVKD. With 8 bases removed from V and 5 bases from J, the gap between germline ends came to 9 bases.

This clonotype was seen more than once but under ten times. The V call is TRBV20-1, the J call TRBJ2-2; D is unresolved. The CDR3 runs to 14 residues. The V gene lost 7 bases and the J gene lost 3 bases, with 15 bases spanning the gap. The germline V gene encodes CDR1 DFQATT and CDR2 SNEGSKA (reference sequence). The CDR3 spells CSVRLGRYTGELFF. The DNA for the CDR3 is TGCAGTGTTCGCCTCGGACGGTACACCGGGGAGCTGTTTTTT.

Only a few counts were recorded for this clonotype. The V and J genes are TRBV15 and TRBJ1-5; D gene uncertain. Trimming removed 0 bases from V and 10 bases from J, with 10 bases in between. The CDR3 length is 13 residues. Germline CDR1 is LNHNV and CDR2 is YYDKDF (reference sequence). CDR3 DNA: TGTGCCACCAGCAGAGATGAGGTGGCACCCCAGCATTTT. This gives the protein CATSRDEVAPQHF.

This clonotype was counted ten times or more. The chain has TRBV7-9 and TRBJ1-1, with D perhaps matching TRBD1 (5 bases). The CDR3 runs 15 residues. Trimming removed 1 base from V and 6 bases from J, with 15 bases in between. Germline assignment: CDR1 SEHNR and CDR2 FQNEAQ (reference sequence). The CDR3 nucleotides read TGTGCCAGCAGCTTAGAAGGGACGGAGTGGGCTGAAGCTTTCTTT. Its protein product is CASSLEGTEWAEAFF.

The gene calls are TRBV5-6 and TRBJ2-1; D uncertain. The CDR3 sequence is 15 residues long. Trimming cost V 3 bases and J 0 bases, with 10 bases left between them. CDR1 SGHDT and CDR2 YYEEEE come from the germline V gene. CDR3 nucleotide sequence: TGTGCCAGCAGCTCGCTGTCTAGCTCCTACAATGAGCAGTTCTTC. This codes for CASSSLSSSYNEQFF.

CDR3 residues: CASSWGRNSGGKLFF. The CDR3 bases are TGTGCCAGCAGTTGGGGGCGAAACTCCGGTGGAAAACTGTTTTTT. V gene TRBV27 combines with J gene TRBJ1-4; weak D call: TRBD1 (6 bases). V was pared by 4 bases and J by 10 bases, with 19 bases between. The length of the CDR3 is 15 residues. Germline-derived CDR1 and CDR2 are MNHEY and SMNVEV (reference sequence).

This clonotype was observed a few times. This sequence joins TRBV9 and TRBJ1-2, with D perhaps TRBD1 (6 bases). The V and J ends lost 5 bases and 6 bases respectively, with 17 bases between them. This CDR3 has 14 residues. Germline loops: CDR1 SGDLS, CDR2 YYNGEE. The CDR3 protein is CASRALTGGNGYTF. The DNA of the CDR3 is TGTGCCAGCAGAGCCTTGACAGGTGGGAATGGCTACACCTTC.

This clonotype was observed a few times. The V and J genes are TRBV5-1 and TRBJ2-2; D is possibly TRBD1 (6 bases). Germline loops: CDR1 SGHRS, CDR2 YFSETQ. V lost 5 bases and J 1 base, leaving 15 bases between the germline ends. The CDR3 consists of 16 residues. The chain's CDR3 is CASSSLGRGNTGELFF. Here the CDR3 DNA reads TGCGCCAGCAGTTCCCTAGGCAGGGGGAACACCGGGGAGCTGTTTTTT.

The table lists this clonotype with a few counts. This chain links TRBV14 with TRBJ2-1, with 7 bases aligning to TRBD2. CDR3 length: 19 residues. The ends lost 0 bases at V and 3 bases at J; junction bases unmatched: 14. The V gene's germline CDR1 is SGHDN and CDR2 FVKESK. CDR3 residues: CASSQDMASGASVYNEQFF. The CDR3 DNA follows: TGTGCCAGCAGCCAAGATATGGCTAGCGGTGCCTCAGTCTACAATGAGCAGTTCTTC. The full variable domain, its missing parts supplied by reference TRBV14 and TRBJ2-1, is EAGVTQFPSHSVIEKGQTVTLRCDPISGHDNLYWYRRVMGKEIKFLLHFVKESKQDESGMPNNRFLAERTGGTYSTLKVQPAELEDSGVYFCASSQDMASGASVYNEQFFGPGTRLTVL.

In this sample, this clonotype turned up a few times. V and J are TRBV19 and TRBJ2-2; D is perhaps TRBD2 (6 bases). There are 16 residues in the CDR3. Trimming removed 3 bases from V and 4 bases from J, with 15 bases in between. Germline CDR1 reads LNHDA; CDR2 reads SQIVND (reference sequence). DNA of the CDR3: TGTGCCAGTAGTATTGTCTGGGACTCGACCACCGGGGAGCTGTTTTTT. It specifies CASSIVWDSTTGELFF.

This clonotype occurred many times. This chain connects TRBV5-1 to TRBJ2-3; the D is unclear. Germline-derived CDR1 and CDR2 are SGHRS and YFSETQ. The CDR3 spans 12 residues. V was cut by 4 bases and J by 8 bases, with 11 bases left in between. The CDR3 sequence is CASSLESPTQYF. The CDR3 DNA sequence: TGCGCCAGCAGCCTCGAGTCTCCTACGCAGTATTTT.

This clonotype was seen a few times. V and J are TRBV5-4 and TRBJ2-7, with D possibly TRBD2 on 6 matching bases. The V end was cut by 3 bases, the J end by 2 bases, with 12 bases between. This CDR3 comprises 14 residues. Germline CDR1 and CDR2: SGHNT and YYREEE (reference sequence). CDR3 residues: CASSSEGTAYEQYF. The CDR3 bases are TGTGCCAGCAGCTCGGAAGGGACTGCCTACGAGCAGTACTTC.

There are many counts of this clonotype. This chain uses TRBV30 with TRBJ1-6; 10 bases align to TRBD1. With V trimmed by 1 base and J by 7 bases, 1 base remained unmatched. From germline, CDR1 is GTSNPN and CDR2 SVGIG (reference sequence). The CDR3 runs 14 residues. The CDR3 here is CAWSAGQGNSPLHF. DNA for the CDR3: TGTGCCTGGAGTGCGGGACAGGGGAATTCACCCCTCCACTTT.

This clonotype was found many times. CDR3 sequence: CASSTRQGSYGYTF. The CDR3 coding sequence is TGTGCCAGCAGTACCCGGCAGGGGAGCTATGGCTACACCTTC. The chain is built from TRBV12-3 or TRBV12-4 and TRBJ1-2; a possible D gene is TRBD1 (6 bases). Trimming removed 5 bases from V and 4 bases from J, with 14 bases in between. The CDR3 runs 14 residues.

The gene calls are TRBV25-1 and TRBJ1-5; D is perhaps TRBD1 (6 bases). The CDR3 is 20 residues long. V was trimmed by 2 bases and J by 2 bases, leaving 25 bases between them. Germline CDR1 is MGHDK and CDR2 is SYGVNS. Here the CDR3 reads CASSEAWAGVNTLGNQPQHF. CDR3 DNA sequence: TGTGCCAGCAGTGAAGCGTGGGCAGGGGTTAACACGTTGGGCAATCAGCCCCAGCATTTT.

A few counts support this clonotype. The V call is TRBV6-1, the J call TRBJ2-3; 13 bases align to TRBD2. Trimming cost V 6 bases and J 2 bases; bases outside gene matches: 5. The CDR3 contains 16 residues. The germline V gene has CDR1 MNHNS and CDR2 SASEGT. Here the CDR3 reads CASRTTSGRITDTQYF. Here the CDR3 DNA reads TGTGCCAGCAGGACGACTAGCGGGAGGATCACAGATACGCAGTATTTT.

This clonotype was picked up a small number of times. The chain couples TRBV29-1 to TRBJ2-5; TRBD1 is a possible D gene (6 bases). Trimming stripped 0 bases from V and 9 bases from J, with 8 bases between. This CDR3 has 11 residues. CDR1 SQVTM and CDR2 ANQGSEA come from the germline V gene. The CDR3 region has the DNA TGCAGCGTTGAAGACAGGGGATCCCAGTACTTC. As protein: CSVEDRGSQYF.

The chain joins TRBV7-6 to TRBJ1-2, with 9 nucleotides matching TRBD1. Germline V lookup: CDR1 SGHVS, CDR2 FNYEAQ. The length of the CDR3 is 14 residues. V dropped 5 bases and J dropped 8; count of bases not matched to a gene: 9. The CDR3 region is CASSPGTGFLGYTF. The CDR3 bases are TGTGCCAGCAGCCCCGGGACAGGGTTCCTAGGCTACACCTTC.

This clonotype was seen many times. This chain uses TRBV7-9 with TRBJ2-7, with TRBD1 matching 11 bases. The CDR3 runs to 15 residues. Losses at the gene ends were 4 bases for V and 6 bases for J; bases not matched to a gene: 8. The V gene's germline CDR1 is SEHNR and CDR2 FQNEAQ (reference sequence). CDR3 sequence (DNA): TGTGCCAGCAGCTCGCCCGGGACAGGGGGGTTCGAGCAGTACTTC. Protein product: CASSSPGTGGFEQYF.

At least ten counts were recorded for this clonotype. The genes are TRBV6-1 and TRBJ1-2; 10 bases agree with TRBD1. The CDR3 has 18 residues. The J segment lost 2 bases and the V segment lost 4 bases, leaving 13 bases of the junction unmatched. From germline, CDR1 is MNHNS and CDR2 SASEGT. Written as DNA, the CDR3 is TGTGCCAGCAGTGTGCCGGGACAGGGGTTTAGGGTAAACTATGGCTACACCTTC. As protein: CASSVPGQGFRVNYGYTF.

This clonotype was detected ten times or more. The J gene is TRBJ1-1, the V gene TRBV29-1; D not certain. V was trimmed by 6 bases and J by 1 base, leaving 6 bases between them. This CDR3 has 11 amino acids. Germline lookup yields CDR1 SQVTM and CDR2 ANQGSEA. This CDR3 reads CSVVTNTEAFF. The CDR3 DNA reads TGCAGCGTCGTAACGAACACTGAAGCTTTCTTT. The complete variable domain, with remaining parts taken from reference TRBV29-1 and TRBJ1-1, reads SAVISQKPSRDICQRGTSLTIQCQVDSQVTMMFWYRQQPGQSLTLIATANQGSEATYESGFVIDKFPISRPNLTFSTLTVSNMSPEDSSIYLCSVVTNTEAFFGQGTRLTVV.